This TCR beta chain was captured by sequencing in a study of molecular identifiers for immune sequencing clone quantification. Study-wide results and limits: The study reportedly detected spiked Jurkat TCR RNA from one cell among around 1 million naive cells.

Sorted naive CD8 T cells were those defined as CD8+CD4-CCR7+CD45RA+. A remark on this clonotype: Its antigen is not identified. A read error may explain this, as a much larger clone is one base away.

TCRdb re-called the PCR reads with MiXCR, one entry per CDR3 protein. The sample lists 350,000 or so distinct CDR3 sequences; around a fifth were seen once. The CDR3 loop spans 14 amino acids. Germline-derived CDR1 and CDR2 are SGHRS and YFSETQ. The sequencing input was naive CD8+ T cells from blood, with Jurkat cell RNA spiked in. Subset meaning: FACS-sorted CD8+CD4-CCR7+CD45RA+ naive T cells. V usage is TRBV5-1 and J usage is TRBJ2-7; weak D call: TRBD2 (6 bases). This TCR derives from a human donor in good health. Some libraries in this study had Jurkat cell RNA spiked in. The chain's CDR3 is CASCLYSGSYEQYF. DNA for the CDR3: TGCGCCAGCTGCTTATATAGCGGCTCCTACGAGCAGTACTTC.